The 9 T cell receptor beta chains below all came from one sample that was sequenced in a study of shared clonotypes between healthy human individuals. This table comes from immunoSEQ multiplex PCR, and its TCRdb copy is limited to in-frame clones, with some not included. The sample contains under 1,100,000 clones, 60% to 80% of which appear only once. Sequencing input: memory CD4+ T cells sorted from blood. Subset: CD45RA-negative fraction. Source of these receptors: a young man in good health.

The V gene is TRBV30, the J gene TRBJ1-3; a possible D gene is TRBD1 (5 bases). The germline V gene encodes CDR1 GTSNPN and CDR2 SVGIG (reference sequence). Trimming cost V 2 bases and J 0 bases, with 17 bases left between them. The CDR3 consists of 17 residues. Here the CDR3 reads CAWSPFWDASSGNTIYF. In nucleotides, the CDR3 is TGTGCCTGGAGTCCGTTTTGGGACGCCAGCTCTGGAAACACCATATATTTT. Using reference TRBV30 and TRBJ1-3 for the parts outside the CDR3, the full variable domain is SQTIHQWPATLVQPVGSPLSLECTVEGTSNPNLYWYRQAAGRGLQLLFYSVGIGQISSEVPQNLSASRPQDRQFILSSKKLLLSDSGFYLCAWSPFWDASSGNTIYFGEGSWLTVV.

The genes are TRBV6-5 and TRBJ2-1; D is ambiguous. Germline-derived CDR1 and CDR2 are MNHEY and SVGAGI. This CDR3 spans 15 amino acids. V was pared by 5 bases and J by 2 bases, with 13 bases between. The CDR3 region has the DNA TGTGCCAGCAGTCCCACCGGTCGGACCTACAATGAGCAGTTCTTC. Protein product: CASSPTGRTYNEQFF.

V is TRBV5-4 and J is TRBJ2-2; tentatively, D is TRBD2 (6 bases). The V gene's germline CDR1 is SGHNT and CDR2 YYREEE (reference sequence). The CDR3 contains 13 residues. Trimming left V 9 bases short and J 3 bases short, with 12 bases between. CDR3 nucleotides: TGTGCCAACCAGGAGGGGCACACCGGGGAGCTGTTTTTT. It yields the protein CANQEGHTGELFF.

The chain combines TRBV27 with TRBJ1-1; D remains unclear. In germline, CDR1 is MNHEY, CDR2 SMNVEV (reference sequence). CDR3 size: 14 residues. This CDR3 reads CATGSPYMNTEAFF. CDR3 nucleotides: TGTGCGACCGGATCCCCATACATGAACACTGAAGCTTTCTTT.

The chain is built from TRBV30 and TRBJ1-4; D unresolved. The V gene lost 2 bases and the J gene lost 6 bases, with 16 bases spanning the gap. CDR3 length: 15 amino acids. Germline V gene data show CDR1 as GTSNPN and CDR2 as SVGIG (reference sequence). The CDR3 is CAWSPIDQHYEKLFF. The CDR3 DNA is TGTGCCTGGAGTCCGATTGACCAACACTATGAAAAACTGTTTTTT.

This chain links TRBV6-1 with TRBJ1-6; 8 bases line up with TRBD1. The length of the CDR3 is 13 residues. Germline lookup yields CDR1 MNHNS and CDR2 SASEGT. V shed 7 bases and J 9 bases; nucleotides not matched to a gene: 5. As DNA, the CDR3 is TGTGCCAGCACCCTGGACAGGGTTTCACCCCTCCACTTT. Encoded protein: CASTLDRVSPLHF.

This clone was counted only a few times. This sequence joins TRBV11-2 and TRBJ2-3, with D uncertain. V lost 3 bases, J lost 2 bases, and 9 bases lay in between. CDR3 length: 14 residues. Germline V lookup: CDR1 SGHAT, CDR2 FQNNGV. The CDR3 DNA is TGTGCCAGCAGCTTTGGCTATTCCACAGATACGCAGTATTTT. Protein sequence: CASSFGYSTDTQYF.

The chain links TRBV28 to TRBJ1-5; tentatively, D is TRBD1 (5 bases). With 6 bases removed from V and 0 bases from J, the gap between germline ends came to 12 bases. Germline V CDR1 and CDR2: MDHEN, SYDVKM. The CDR3 extends over 15 amino acids. Here the CDR3 reads CASRVQGYSNQPQHF. CDR3 in DNA: TGTGCCAGCAGGGTCCAGGGCTATAGCAATCAGCCCCAGCATTTT.

The chain has TRBV27 and TRBJ1-2, with TRBD1 identical over 7 bases. V shed 2 bases and J 7 bases; nucleotides not matched to a gene: 4. Germline CDR1 reads MNHEY; CDR2 reads SMNVEV (reference sequence). CDR3 length: 13 residues. CDR3 loop: CASSLGRQGGYTF. In DNA form, the CDR3 reads TGTGCCAGCAGTTTAGGCCGACAGGGTGGCTACACCTTC.